Listed below are T cell receptor beta chains from one sample, sequenced in a study of shared T cell receptors in the human thymus. Here immunoSEQ multiplex PCR was the method, and the copy in TCRdb shows in-frame clones only, minus some. Of about 380,000 clones listed, around 93% were seen once; the top ten hold approximately 0.02%. The specimen was thymocytes. These TCRs come from a human donor. CDR3s include the opening cysteine and the closing phenylalanine or tryptophan. D genes are given only for firm matches. Clone size is stated in some rows and not others, as once, few, many or a class when expanded.

clone size	D gene	J gene	V gene	CDR3 protein	CDR3 DNA
NA	TRBD1	TRBJ1-3	TRBV7-9	CASSPGVGQGSGGNTIYF	TGTGCCAGCAGCCCAGGGGTAGGACAGGGAAGCGGTGGAAACACCATATATTTT
NA	NA	TRBJ2-6	TRBV4-1	CASSQDRGHVSGANALTF	TGCGCCAGCAGCCAAGACAGGGGCCACGTCTCTGGGGCCAACGCCCTGACTTTC
NA	NA	TRBJ2-7	TRBV7-6	CASSREIRDIEQYF	TGTGCCAGCAGCCGTGAGATCCGGGACATCGAGCAGTACTTC
NA	NA	TRBJ2-3	TRBV27	CASSLYESTDTQYF	TGTGCCAGCAGTTTATACGAGAGCACAGATACGCAGTATTTT
NA	NA	TRBJ1-2	TRBV2	CASSVPGIDYGYTF	TGTGCCAGCAGTGTCCCAGGGATCGACTATGGCTACACCTTC
NA	NA	TRBJ2-1	TRBV27	CASTPRGEQFF	TGTGCCAGCACCCCGAGGGGGGAGCAGTTCTTC
NA	TRBD2	TRBJ2-3	TRBV28	CASSTPLLREGRSTDTQYF	TGTGCCAGCAGTACCCCCCTTTTGCGGGAGGGCCGTAGCACAGATACGCAGTATTTT
NA	NA	TRBJ1-1	TRBV5-6	CASSLPGAAEAFF	TGTGCCAGCAGCCTCCCGGGGGCGGCTGAAGCTTTCTTT
NA	NA	TRBJ2-5	TRBV28	CASSYTDREIAVGYQETQYF	TGTGCCAGCAGCTACACTGACAGGGAAATAGCGGTGGGGTACCAAGAGACCCAGTACTTC
NA	NA	TRBJ1-3	TRBV16	CASSRSVRESGNTIYF	TGTGCCAGCAGCCGCTCTGTAAGGGAATCTGGAAACACCATATATTTT
NA	TRBD1	TRBJ2-7	TRBV7-3	CASSLRTGTGPQNTPYEQYF	TGTGCCAGCAGCTTAAGAACCGGGACAGGGCCACAAAATACTCCCTACGAGCAGTACTTC
once	NA	TRBJ2-7	TRBV27	CASSFSYEQYF	TGTGCCAGCAGTTTTTCGTACGAGCAGTACTTC